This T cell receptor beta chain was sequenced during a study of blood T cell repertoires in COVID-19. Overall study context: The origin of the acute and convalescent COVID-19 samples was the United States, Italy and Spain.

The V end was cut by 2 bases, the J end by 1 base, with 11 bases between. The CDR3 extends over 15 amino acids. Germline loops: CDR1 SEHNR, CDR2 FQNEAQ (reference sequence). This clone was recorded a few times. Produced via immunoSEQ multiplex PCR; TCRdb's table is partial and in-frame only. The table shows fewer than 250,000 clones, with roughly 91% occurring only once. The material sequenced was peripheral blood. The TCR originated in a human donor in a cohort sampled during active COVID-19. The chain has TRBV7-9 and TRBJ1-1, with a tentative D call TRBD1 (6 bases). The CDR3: CASSLPGQSNTEAFF. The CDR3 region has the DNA TGTGCCAGCAGCTTACCCGGACAGTCGAACACTGAAGCTTTCTTT.